This TCR beta chain was recovered during a study of cytomegalovirus exposure and HLA in healthy donors. Primers for the PCR totalled 60 Vbeta and 13 Jbeta. TCRdb keeps only in-frame clones here, not all; method: immunoSEQ multiplex PCR. This sample contains 200,000 to 250,000 clones. Whole-study findings and limits: The number of N-insertions in an Asian-associated ancestry cluster was reportedly below the roughly 620-donor mean in a later analysis. V- and J-gene trimming of TCR beta was linked (in a later analysis) to a missense DCLRE1C variant. Despite most TCR sequences being rare, some public TCRs occurred in many donors.

A word on this clone: No antigen is known for it.

There are 17 residues in the CDR3. In germline, CDR1 is LNHDA, CDR2 SQIVND (reference sequence). J was trimmed by 6 bases and V by 5 bases; bases with no gene match: 10. This TCR came from a woman aged 25 to 45 in good health and CMV-seropositive. Sample: PBMCs. J is TRBJ1-6 and V is TRBV19, with 10 bases lining up with TRBD1. The CDR3 DNA reads TGTGCCAGTAGTCCACTCGACAGGGGGCTAGGTAATTCACCCCTCCACTTT. Translated: CASSPLDRGLGNSPLHF.